These 3 T cell receptor beta chains were sequenced from one sample in a study of neoadjuvant nivolumab and ipilimumab in lung cancer. Sequencing was performed with immunoSEQ multiplex PCR; in TCRdb, only in-frame clones are kept and a portion is missing. Of some 43,000 clones in the sample, roughly 89% were seen once. This specimen was blood, taken before neoadjuvant nivolumab, alone or with ipilimumab. The source of these receptors is an adult with non-small cell lung cancer. Some clones in this sample may be carry-over from other donors' samples.

The count of this clone is one. J is TRBJ2-5 and V is TRBV7-9; D might be TRBD1 (6 bases). V lost 5 bases and J lost 0, with 19 bases in between. Germline V gene sequence: CDR1 SEHNR, CDR2 FQNEAQ (reference sequence). The CDR3 has 17 residues. The DNA for the CDR3 is TGTGCCAGCAGCGGAAAGCGTGGGACAACTTACCAAGAGACCCAGTACTTC. As protein: CASSGKRGTTYQETQYF.

CDR3 protein: CSVIGPLSSYEQYF. The CDR3, as DNA: TGCAGCGTTATCGGGCCCCTGAGCTCCTACGAGCAGTACTTC. This sequence joins TRBV29-1 and TRBJ2-7; D is unclear. This CDR3 contains 14 residues. V lost 5 bases, J lost 0 bases, and 14 bases lay in between. Per the germline V gene, CDR1 is SQVTM and CDR2 is ANQGSEA.

This chain joins TRBV4-1 and TRBJ1-1; D call uncertain. Germline loops: CDR1 MGHRA, CDR2 YSYEKL. CDR3 size: 13 residues. Trimming took off 4 bases at V and 3 bases at J, with 9 bases between the two ends. The CDR3 loop is CASSLGSDTEAFF. In DNA, the CDR3 is TGCGCCAGCAGCCTGGGATCCGACACTGAAGCTTTCTTT.